This T cell receptor beta chain appears in the sequencing data of a study of blood T cells in healthy people across ages. For the second PCR, which ran for about 7 to 11 cycles, a sample-barcoded 5' primer and a J-beta primer mix were used. TCRdb re-analysed the 5' RACE reads in MiXCR, keeping a single row per CDR3 protein. The table lists 800,000 to 950,000 distinct CDR3 sequences, about 28% of them singletons. A word on this clonotype: Relative to the germline gene, one junction end is altered; a read error may explain this.

Germline assignment: CDR1 SGHDT and CDR2 YYEEEE. The CDR3 consists of 16 residues. These sequences were also reported in another study, on T cells of mothers and their children.

Sequencing was carried out using blood. The TCR originated in a woman aged 40-49 years in good health. The J gene is TRBJ1-4, the V gene TRBV5-6; D call uncertain. The CDR3 sequence: CASSLLAGQSNEKRFF. In nucleotides, the CDR3 is TGTGCCAGCAGCTTGTTAGCCGGCCAGTCTAATGAAAAACGGTTTTTT.